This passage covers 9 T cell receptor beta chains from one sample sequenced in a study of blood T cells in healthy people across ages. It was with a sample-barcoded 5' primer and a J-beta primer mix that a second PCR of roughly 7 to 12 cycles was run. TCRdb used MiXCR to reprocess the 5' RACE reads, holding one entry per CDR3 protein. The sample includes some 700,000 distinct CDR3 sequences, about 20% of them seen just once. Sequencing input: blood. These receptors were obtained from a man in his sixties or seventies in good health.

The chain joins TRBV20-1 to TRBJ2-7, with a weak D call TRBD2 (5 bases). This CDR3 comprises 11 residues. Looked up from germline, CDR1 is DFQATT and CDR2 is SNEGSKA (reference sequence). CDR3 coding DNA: TGCGGCCCCCTCGGGACCTACGAGCAGTACTTC. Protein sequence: CGPLGTYEQYF.

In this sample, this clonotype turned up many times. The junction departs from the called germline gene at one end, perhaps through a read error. The CDR3: CASSLSGGRNEQLF. DNA for the CDR3: TGTGCCAGCAGTTTATCTGGGGGGCGTAATGAGCAGCTCTTC. The rearrangement links TRBV12-3 or TRBV12-4 to TRBJ2-1, with D perhaps being TRBD1 or TRBD2 (6 bases each). This CDR3 is built from 14 residues.

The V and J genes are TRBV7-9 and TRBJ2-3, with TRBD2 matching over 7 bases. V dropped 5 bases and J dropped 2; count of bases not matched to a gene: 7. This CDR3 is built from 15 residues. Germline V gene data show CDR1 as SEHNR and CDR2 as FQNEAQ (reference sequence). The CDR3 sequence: CASSPPRGYTDTQYF. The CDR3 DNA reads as TGTGCCAGCAGCCCCCCGCGGGGGTACACAGATACGCAGTATTTT.

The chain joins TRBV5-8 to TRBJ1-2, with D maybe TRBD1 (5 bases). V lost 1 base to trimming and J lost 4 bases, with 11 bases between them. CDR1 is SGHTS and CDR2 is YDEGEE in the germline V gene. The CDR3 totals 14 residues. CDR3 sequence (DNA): TGTGCCAGCAGCTTGTATGGGGCCCCCTATGGCTACACCTTC. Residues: CASSLYGAPYGYTF.

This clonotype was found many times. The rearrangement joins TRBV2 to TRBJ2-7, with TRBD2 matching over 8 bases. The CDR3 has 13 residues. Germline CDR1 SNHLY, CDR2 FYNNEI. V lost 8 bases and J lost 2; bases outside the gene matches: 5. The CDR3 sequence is CASRLATTYEQYF. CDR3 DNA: TGTGCCAGCCGACTAGCGACTACCTACGAGCAGTACTTC.

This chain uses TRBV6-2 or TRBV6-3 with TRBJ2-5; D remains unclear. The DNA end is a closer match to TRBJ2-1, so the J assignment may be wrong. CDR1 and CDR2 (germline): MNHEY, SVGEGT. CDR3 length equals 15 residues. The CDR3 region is CASRGFTYPADEQFF. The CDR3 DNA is TGTGCCAGCAGGGGGTTTACATATCCGGCGGATGAGCAGTTCTTC.

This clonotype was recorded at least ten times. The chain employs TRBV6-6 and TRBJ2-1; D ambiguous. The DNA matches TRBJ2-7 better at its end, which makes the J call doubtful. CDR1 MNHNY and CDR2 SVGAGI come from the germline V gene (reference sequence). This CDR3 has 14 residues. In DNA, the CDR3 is TGTGCCAGCAGTTACTCGGTGGGCACCTACGAGCAGTACGTC. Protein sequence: CASSYSVGTYEQYV.

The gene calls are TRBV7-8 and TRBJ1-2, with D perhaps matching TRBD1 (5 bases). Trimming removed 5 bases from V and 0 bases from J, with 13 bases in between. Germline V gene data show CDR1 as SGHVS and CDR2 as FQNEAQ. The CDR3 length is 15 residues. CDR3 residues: CASSPSAGANYGYTF. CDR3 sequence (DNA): TGTGCCAGCAGCCCGAGTGCGGGGGCTAACTATGGCTACACCTTC.

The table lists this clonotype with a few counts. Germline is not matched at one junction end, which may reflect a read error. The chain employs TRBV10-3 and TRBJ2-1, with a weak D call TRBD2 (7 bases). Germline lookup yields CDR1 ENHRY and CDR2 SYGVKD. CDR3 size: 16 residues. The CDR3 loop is CATSEAGALSYNEQFF. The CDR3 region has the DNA TGTGCCACCAGTGAGGCGGGGGCCCTGTCCTACAATGAGCAGTTCTTC.